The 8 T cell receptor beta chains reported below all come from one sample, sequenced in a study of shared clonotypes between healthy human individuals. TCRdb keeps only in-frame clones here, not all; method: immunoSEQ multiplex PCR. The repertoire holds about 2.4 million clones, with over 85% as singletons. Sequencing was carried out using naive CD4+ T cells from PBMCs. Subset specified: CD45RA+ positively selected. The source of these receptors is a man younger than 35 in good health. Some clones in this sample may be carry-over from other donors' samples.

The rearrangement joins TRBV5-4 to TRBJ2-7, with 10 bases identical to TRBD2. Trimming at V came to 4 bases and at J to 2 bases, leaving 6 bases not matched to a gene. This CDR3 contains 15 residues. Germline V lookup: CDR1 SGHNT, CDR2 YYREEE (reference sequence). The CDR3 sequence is CASSPEREGPYEQYF. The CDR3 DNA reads TGTGCCAGCAGCCCGGAGCGGGAGGGTCCCTACGAGCAGTACTTC.

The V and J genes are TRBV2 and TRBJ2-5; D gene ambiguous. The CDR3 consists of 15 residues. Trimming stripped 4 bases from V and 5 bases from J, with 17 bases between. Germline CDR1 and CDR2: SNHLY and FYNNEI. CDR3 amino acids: CASSVRASDGETQYF. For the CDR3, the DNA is TGTGCCAGCAGTGTCCGGGCGTCGGATGGGGAGACCCAGTACTTC. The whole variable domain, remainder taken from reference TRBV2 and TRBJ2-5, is EPEVTQTPSHQVTQMGQEVILRCVPISNHLYFYWYRQILGQKVEFLVSFYNNEISEKSEIFDDQFSVERPDGSNFTLKIRSTKLEDSAMYFCASSVRASDGETQYFGPGTRLLVL.

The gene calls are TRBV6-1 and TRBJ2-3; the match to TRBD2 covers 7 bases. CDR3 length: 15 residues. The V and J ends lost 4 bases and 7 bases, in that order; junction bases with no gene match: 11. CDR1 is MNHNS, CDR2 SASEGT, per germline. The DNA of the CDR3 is TGTGCCAGCAGTGGAAAAGGACTAGGATTGCATACGCAGTATTTT. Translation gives CASSGKGLGLHTQYF.

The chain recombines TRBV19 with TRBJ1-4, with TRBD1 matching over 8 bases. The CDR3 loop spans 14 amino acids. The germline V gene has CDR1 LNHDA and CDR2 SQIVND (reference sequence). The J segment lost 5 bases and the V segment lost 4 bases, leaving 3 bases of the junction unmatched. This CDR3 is CASSTGGSNEKLFF. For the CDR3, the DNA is TGTGCCAGTAGTACAGGGGGCTCGAATGAAAAACTGTTTTTT.

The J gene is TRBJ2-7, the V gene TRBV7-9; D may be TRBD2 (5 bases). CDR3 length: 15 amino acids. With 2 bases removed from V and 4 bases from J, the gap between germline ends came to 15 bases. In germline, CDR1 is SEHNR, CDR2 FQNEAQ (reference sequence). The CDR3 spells CASSLYLRGGYEQYF. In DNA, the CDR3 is TGTGCCAGCAGCTTATATTTACGGGGTGGGTACGAGCAGTACTTC.

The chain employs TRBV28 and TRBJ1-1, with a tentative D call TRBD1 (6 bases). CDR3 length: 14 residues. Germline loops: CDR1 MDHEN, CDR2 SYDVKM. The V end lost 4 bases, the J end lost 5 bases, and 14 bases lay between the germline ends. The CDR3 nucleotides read TGTGCCAGCAGTTCGGTTGGGGGCAGGACTGAAGCTTTCTTT. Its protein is CASSSVGGRTEAFF.

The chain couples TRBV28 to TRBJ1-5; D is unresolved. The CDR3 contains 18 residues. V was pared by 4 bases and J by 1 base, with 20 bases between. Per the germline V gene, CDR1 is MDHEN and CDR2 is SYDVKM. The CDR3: CASSSTPRSEWSNQPQHF. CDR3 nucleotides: TGTGCCAGCAGTTCAACGCCCCGGTCGGAGTGGAGCAATCAGCCCCAGCATTTT.

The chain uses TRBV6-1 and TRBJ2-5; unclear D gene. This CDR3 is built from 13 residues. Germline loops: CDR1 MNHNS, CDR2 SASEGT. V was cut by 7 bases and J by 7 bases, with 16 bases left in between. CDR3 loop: CASKTVSEVTQYF. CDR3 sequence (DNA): TGTGCCAGCAAGACGGTCAGCGAAGTGACCCAGTACTTC.